This T cell receptor beta chain was retrieved from a study of beta chain features in type 1 diabetes. Regarding the study as a whole: These data did not resolve whether HLA type affects TCRB rearrangement. Sequencing from cDNA could over-represent high-TCR-expressing cells.

Expressed TCRB transcripts were sequenced after all isolated RNA was converted to cDNA. Sequenced by immunoSEQ multiplex PCR; TCRdb stores in-frame clones only, minus some. The data contain approximately 160,000 clones, less than 9.5% of them seen just once; the ten biggest clones take up under 2.5%. V was pared by 0 bases and J by 7 bases, with 7 bases between. The CDR3 totals 12 residues. In germline, CDR1 is GTSNPN, CDR2 SVGIG (reference sequence). As to this clone: Its antigen is not identified.

Cell sorting via CD45RO/CCR7/CD25/CD127/CD95/CD27 was performed to obtain CD4+ naive, central memory, regulatory and stem cell-like memory cells. The origin of this receptor is a woman under 30 in good health. The rearrangement uses TRBV30 and TRBJ2-1, with unresolved D. What was sequenced was central memory CD4+ T cells from blood. Here the CDR3 reads CAWSVGRNEQFF. Here the CDR3 DNA reads TGTGCCTGGAGTGTGGGCCGGAATGAGCAGTTCTTC.